This TCR beta chain was sequenced in a study of blood T cell repertoires in COVID-19. The germline V gene encodes CDR1 KGHDR and CDR2 SFDVKD. The CDR3 totals 12 residues. Trimming took 10 bases from V and 5 from J; bases not matched to a gene: 4. Source study methods: Amplified reference gene primers provided the basis for estimating nucleated cell counts. Profiling relied on immunoSEQ multiplex PCR, and the TCRdb table lists in-frame clones only, not all of them. The DNA gave D and trimming, while V, J and clone size come from that table. The sample consists of roughly 150,000 clones, 78% of them appearing once. Participants were aged about 18 to 90 years from around 26 US areas. Clinical history as reported by participants underpinned cohort assignment. For recovered donors of Cohort 3, there were two negative PCRs, clearance, or symptom resolution.

Sequencing used PBMCs or T cells enriched from blood (not recorded which). The clonotype originates from a woman aged 45-60 years who had recovered from COVID-19. The chain employs TRBV24-1 and TRBJ2-5; 9 nucleotides align to TRBD1. The CDR3 is CATRGQGETQYF. The DNA of the CDR3 is TGTGCCACGAGAGGACAGGGGGAGACCCAGTACTTC.